These 14 T cell receptor beta chains came from one sample sequenced in a study of radiotherapy plus CTLA-4 blockade in lung cancer. The protocol was immunoSEQ multiplex PCR, while the TCRdb copy is restricted to in-frame clones and leaves out a portion. The repertoire holds about 55,000 clones, just under 85% seen once, with under 7% in the top ten. This specimen consisted of peripheral blood, obtained from a patient treated with radiotherapy plus ipilimumab. These receptors came from a human donor with non-small cell lung cancer whose response to radiotherapy plus ipilimumab could not be evaluated.

J is TRBJ2-4 and V is TRBV19; possible D gene TRBD1, 5 bases. CDR3 length: 13 residues. CDR1 is LNHDA and CDR2 is SQIVND in the germline V gene (reference sequence). The V and J ends lost 10 bases and 0 bases respectively, with 10 bases between them. CDR3 amino acids: CATKGLAKNIQYF. The CDR3 region has the DNA TGTGCCACTAAGGGGTTAGCCAAAAACATTCAGTACTTC. Filled out from reference TRBV19 and TRBJ2-4, the complete variable domain reads DGGITQSPKYLFRKEGQNVTLSCEQNLNHDAMYWYRQDPGQGLRLIYYSQIVNDFQKGDIAEGYSVSREKKESFPLTVTSAQKNPTAFYLCATKGLAKNIQYFGAGTRLSVL.

The V call is TRBV5-1, the J call TRBJ2-5; 9 nucleotides line up with TRBD1. The junction had 5 bases not matched to a gene; V was cut back by 3 bases and J by 5 bases. This CDR3 region has 14 residues. Germline values: CDR1 SGHRS, CDR2 YFSETQ. CDR3 sequence: CASSSTGGLETQYF. For the CDR3, the DNA is TGCGCCAGCAGCTCCACAGGGGGCTTGGAGACCCAGTACTTC.

The chain employs TRBV6-5 and TRBJ1-2; D uncertain. Trimming shortened V by 6 bases and J by 4 bases, and 15 bases separated the two germline ends. There are 14 residues in the CDR3. Germline V gives CDR1 MNHEY, CDR2 SVGAGI. The CDR3, as DNA: TGTGCCAGCAGCCTAGCCCAGGTGGGCTATGGCTACACCTTC. Translating it yields CASSLAQVGYGYTF.

V and J are TRBV4-1 and TRBJ2-2; TRBD2 matches 9 bases. The CDR3 runs 18 residues. Germline lookup yields CDR1 MGHRA and CDR2 YSYEKL. With V trimmed by 0 bases and J by 1 base, 6 bases remained unmatched. The CDR3 reads CASSQEGSGGRNTGELFF. The CDR3 DNA is TGCGCCAGCAGCCAAGAAGGGAGCGGGGGGAGGAACACCGGGGAGCTGTTTTTT.

This rearrangement joins TRBV9 to TRBJ1-1, with D tentatively TRBD1 (5 bases). Per the germline V gene, CDR1 is SGDLS and CDR2 is YYNGEE. V was cut by 6 bases and J by 1 base, with 7 bases left in between. The length of the CDR3 is 12 residues. CDR3: CASTGPNTEAFF. The CDR3 nucleotides are TGTGCCAGCACAGGGCCGAACACTGAAGCTTTCTTT.

Comment on this clone: Different DNA sequences within this sample yield the same CDR3. The chain carries TRBV5-4 and TRBJ2-7; the match to TRBD2 covers 12 bases. Germline V CDR1 and CDR2: SGHNT, YYREEE (reference sequence). This CDR3 spans 15 amino acids. The trim removed 0 bases at V and 3 bases at J, leaving 1 base unmatched. The CDR3 DNA sequence: TGTGCCAGCAGCTTGGCACTAGCGGGAGGCTACGAGCAGTACTTC. It is translated as CASSLALAGGYEQYF.

The chain's CDR3 is CASSMGANSNQPQHF. CDR3 bases: TGTGCCAGTAGTATGGGGGCGAATAGCAATCAGCCCCAGCATTTT. J is TRBJ1-5 and V is TRBV19; a weak D match, TRBD1 (6 bases). The germline gives CDR1 LNHDA, CDR2 SQIVND (reference sequence). Trimming took off 3 bases at V and 0 bases at J, with 9 bases between the two ends. This CDR3 has 15 residues.

The chain carries TRBV2 and TRBJ2-3, with D maybe TRBD1 (6 bases). The V and J ends lost 10 bases and 2 bases respectively, with 19 bases between them. CDR1 SNHLY and CDR2 FYNNEI come from the germline V gene. The CDR3 runs to 15 residues. The CDR3 DNA follows: TGTGCCACCTCCGGGACATCCGGTGCCACAGATACGCAGTATTTT. This encodes CATSGTSGATDTQYF.

In DNA, the CDR3 is TGTGCCAGTAGTACGGGACAGCTCCTCTCTGGAAACACCATATATTTT. This translates into CASSTGQLLSGNTIYF. The chain carries TRBV19 and TRBJ1-3; TRBD1 aligns across 7 bases. With 4 bases clipped from V and 0 bases from J, the junction kept 6 bases outside the gene matches. The germline gives CDR1 LNHDA, CDR2 SQIVND (reference sequence). This CDR3 is 16 amino acids long.

The chain joins TRBV7-7 to TRBJ2-5; a possible D gene is TRBD1 (6 bases). The germline gives CDR1 SSHAT, CDR2 FNYEAQ (reference sequence). Trimming removed 2 bases at V and 4 bases at J, with 14 bases between. This CDR3 is 15 amino acids long. The CDR3 spells CASSLSGALGETQYF. The CDR3 DNA sequence: TGTGCCAGCAGCTTATCAGGGGCTTTGGGAGAGACCCAGTACTTC.

The rearrangement uses TRBV21-1 and TRBJ2-7; TRBD1, the table's D call, lacks a check against the DNA. TRBV21-1 corresponds to a pseudogene. This CDR3 spans 19 amino acids. The CDR3, as DNA: TGTGCCAGCAGCAAAGGGGGAAGACAGCTCCGGTATAATCCCTACGAGCAGTACTTC. Protein sequence: CASSKGGRQLRYNPYEQYF.

The rearrangement links TRBV6-1 to TRBJ1-6, with 9 nucleotides matching TRBD1. Germline V CDR1 and CDR2: MNHNS, SASEGT. The ends lost 5 bases at V and 7 bases at J; junction bases unmatched: 6. The length of the CDR3 is 15 residues. CDR3 DNA sequence: TGTGCCAGCAGTCCACAGGGGGCGGAGAATTCACCCCTCCACTTT. It specifies CASSPQGAENSPLHF.

This clone has only one observation. The chain uses TRBV7-8 and TRBJ1-5, with D possibly matching TRBD1 (5 bases). V shed 3 bases and J shed 2 bases, with 14 bases lying between them. The CDR3 has 16 amino acids. Germline V gene sequence: CDR1 SGHVS, CDR2 FQNEAQ. CDR3 sequence (DNA): TGTGCCAGCAGCTTTGGTAGGGGTGCGGGCAATCAGCCCCAGCATTTT. Amino acid sequence: CASSFGRGAGNQPQHF.

The count of this clone is one. The chain's CDR3 is CASSKDRATNTEAFF. For the CDR3, the DNA is TGTGCCAGTAGTAAGGACAGGGCGACGAACACTGAAGCTTTCTTT. V usage is TRBV19 and J usage is TRBJ1-1; 8 bases are shared with TRBD1. Looked up from germline, CDR1 is LNHDA and CDR2 is SQIVND (reference sequence). After removal of 4 bases from V and 1 base from J, the junction contained 5 bases not matched to a gene. This CDR3 is 15 amino acids long.